One T cell receptor (beta chain) is described in this entry. Its cognate antigen is unknown. Using immunoSEQ multiplex PCR, the repertoire was profiled, and TCRdb retains in-frame clones only, with some absent. Here the sample spans approximately 210,000 clones, around 90% being singletons. The validation cohort, a group of around 120 subjects, included the donors and was separate from the roughly 670-subject first cohort. These data belong to a study of cytomegalovirus exposure and HLA in healthy donors. Per germline, CDR1 MNHEY and CDR2 SVGAGI. The CDR3 consists of 15 residues. V trimming: 5 bases; J trimming: 4 bases; junction bases outside the gene matches: 10. The study's findings and limits: TCR beta chains numbering roughly 150 were designated cytomegalovirus-associated.

Specimen: PBMCs. V and J are TRBV6-5 and TRBJ2-5; 7 positions agree with TRBD1. This receptor was obtained from a woman younger than 30 in good health and CMV-seronegative. As DNA, the CDR3 is TGTGCCAGCAGTCCCACAGGGGCAGGGGCAGAGACCCAGTACTTC. Protein sequence: CASSPTGAGAETQYF.